The rows below give T cell receptor beta chains drawn from one sample of a study of T cells in Graves' hyperthyroidism and ophthalmopathy. TCRdb re-called the multiplex PCR reads through MiXCR, storing one row per CDR3 protein. The sample carries some 600,000 distinct CDR3 sequences, 11% to 15% recorded once. The sequencing input was blood. Receptors originate from a woman in her thirties with Graves' hyperthyroidism that later progressed to Graves' ophthalmopathy. CDR3s include the opening cysteine and the closing phenylalanine or tryptophan. D genes are given only for firm matches. A row's size may be missing; if present it is once, few, many or a size class.

clone size | J gene | D gene | V gene | CDR3 DNA | CDR3 protein
many | TRBJ2-7 | NA | TRBV24-1 | TGTGCCACCAGTGATCAAGAGGGGGCCTACGAGCAGTACTTC | CATSDQEGAYEQYF
once | TRBJ2-2 | NA | TRBV27 | TGTGACAGCAGTTTAAGCGGGGAGCTGTTTTTT | CDSSLSGELFF
many | TRBJ2-5 | NA | TRBV9 | TGTGCCAGCAGCGTAGGGGCAAATAAAGAGACCCAGTACTTC | CASSVGANKETQYF
NA | TRBJ2-3 | NA | TRBV4-3 | TGCGCCAGCAGCCAAGATCTCGTATTGACAGATACGCAGTATTTT | CASSQDLVLTDTQYF
many | TRBJ1-5 | TRBD1 | TRBV27 | TGTGCCAGCAGTCCCCGGACAGGGATGGGCAATAGCAATCAGCCCCAGCATTTT | CASSPRTGMGNSNQPQHF
few | TRBJ2-1 | TRBD2 | TRBV27 | TGTGCCAGCGCTACTTCTAGCGGGAGGGGATTAAGGAATGAGCAGTTCTTC | CASATSSGRGLRNEQFF
many | TRBJ2-1 | NA | TRBV19 | TGTGCCAGTAAGTTGGGGTCAGGTGAGCAGTTCTTC | CASKLGSGEQFF
few | TRBJ1-1 | NA | TRBV18 | TGTGCCAGCTCACAACACAGGGAAATGAACACTGAAGCTTTCTTT | CASSQHREMNTEAFF
many | TRBJ1-1 | TRBD1 | TRBV3-1 | TGTGCCAGCAGCCTGGGGGACAGAGAAATGAACACTGAAGCTTTCTTT | CASSLGDREMNTEAFF
few | TRBJ1-2 | NA | TRBV28 | TGTGCCAGCAGTACATGGGACTATGGCTACACCTTC | CASSTWDYGYTF
many | TRBJ1-5 | NA | TRBV3-1 | TGTGCCAGCAGCCAAGGAGGAACTTGGCAGCCCCAGCATTTT | CASSQGGTWQPQHF
many | TRBJ1-1 | TRBD1 | TRBV20-1 | TGCAGTGCTGACGACAGGGGCACTGAAGCTTTCTTT | CSADDRGTEAFF
NA | TRBJ2-7 | NA | TRBV7-9 | TGTGCCAGCAGCTTAGCGGGGGACCGTGAGCAGTACTTC | CASSLAGDREQYF
many | TRBJ2-7 | NA | TRBV24-1 | TGTGCCACCAGCAACAGACAGGGAGGGCCCTACGAGCAGTACTTC | CATSNRQGGPYEQYF
NA | TRBJ2-2 | NA | TRBV7-6 | TGTGCCAGCAGCCGAGTGGGTCGGAACACCGGGGAGCTGTTTTTT | CASSRVGRNTGELFF
many | TRBJ1-5 | NA | TRBV11-2 | TGTGCCAGCAGCTTTGGTTATGGGAATCAGCCCCAGCATTTT | CASSFGYGNQPQHF
many | TRBJ2-7 | TRBD1 | TRBV29-1 | TGCAGCGGTGGACAGGGGAGGTACGAGCAGTACTTC | CSGGQGRYEQYF
NA | TRBJ2-1 | TRBD1 | TRBV7-2 | TGTGCCAGCAGCTTATTCCCGGGACAGGGGGCAAATGGGCAGTTCTTC | CASSLFPGQGANGQFF
many | TRBJ2-5 | NA | TRBV7-3 | TGTGCCAGCAGCTCCGGGGGCGGAGCGGGATATCCCTACTTC | CASSSGGGAGYPYF
many | TRBJ1-5 | NA | TRBV25-1 | TGTGCCAGCAGTGAGGGGGGCTTGGAGCCCCAGCATTTT | CASSEGGLEPQHF
NA | TRBJ1-2 | NA | TRBV18 | TGTGCCAGCTCACCGGAGGATTCCCCGGGAGGCGACTATGGCTACACCTTC | CASSPEDSPGGDYGYTF
many | TRBJ2-7 | TRBD1 | TRBV12-5 | TGTGCTAGTGGTATGGGACAGGGCTACGAGCAGTACTTC | CASGMGQGYEQYF
few | TRBJ2-2 | TRBD2 | TRBV7-2 | TGTGCCAGCAGCTTAATGGCGGGAGGAGCCGGGGAGCTGTTTTTT | CASSLMAGGAGELFF
many | TRBJ2-2 | TRBD1 | TRBV10-3 | TGTGCCACCACCAGACAGGGAGACACCGGGGAGCTGTTTTTT | CATTRQGDTGELFF
many | TRBJ1-1 | TRBD1 | TRBV6-2/TRBV6-3 | TGTGCCAGCAGCCCCCTTCGGGACAGAGAAGCTTTCTTT | CASSPLRDREAFF
NA | TRBJ2-7 | NA | TRBV11-3 | TGTGCCAGCAGCTTTTGGTTTAGGGACGGGTCTCCCTACGAGCAGTACTTC | CASSFWFRDGSPYEQYF
many | TRBJ2-5 | NA | TRBV7-3 | TGTGCCAGCAGCCGTCGGTCGGGTGAGACCCAGTACTTC | CASSRRSGETQYF
many | TRBJ2-3 | NA | TRBV5-1 | TGCGCCAGCAGCTTTGAGGACAGCCACACAGATACGCAGTATTTT | CASSFEDSHTDTQYF
many | TRBJ1-1 | NA | TRBV19 | TGTGCCAGTAGTATCTCCCGGGACACTGAAGCTTTCTTT | CASSISRDTEAFF
NA | TRBJ2-7 | TRBD1 | TRBV20-1 | TGCAGTGCAACTGACACAGGGGGCCCCTACGAGCAGTACTTC | CSATDTGGPYEQYF
many | TRBJ2-4 | TRBD1 | TRBV15 | TGTGCCACCAGCAGAGATCAGGGGGTGGGAAACATTCAGTACTTC | CATSRDQGVGNIQYF
once | TRBJ1-5 | NA | TRBV20-1 | TGCAGTGCTAGAGAAGGAGGGAGTCAGCCCCAGCATTTT | CSAREGGSQPQHF
NA | TRBJ1-4 | NA | TRBV15 | TGTGCCACCAGCAGAGTCCCTACGACCTATGAAAAACTGTTTTTT | CATSRVPTTYEKLFF
many | TRBJ2-1 | TRBD1 | TRBV7-2 | TGTGCCAGCAGTTTCAGGGGGAGCTCCTACAATGAGCAGTTCTTC | CASSFRGSSYNEQFF
many | TRBJ2-1 | TRBD1 | TRBV13 | TGTGCCAGCAGCCCGAGGACAGGGGGCAATGAGCAGTTCTTC | CASSPRTGGNEQFF
many | TRBJ2-1 | TRBD2 | TRBV20-1 | TGCAGTGCCAAGCGGGAGAGCTCCTACAATGAGCAGTTCTTC | CSAKRESSYNEQFF
few | TRBJ2-1 | NA | TRBV20-1 | TGCAGTGCTAGAGAGCGTAGTGGGGCGTTCGGTGAGCAGTTCTTC | CSARERSGAFGEQFF
many | TRBJ2-7 | TRBD2 | TRBV10-3 | TGTGCCATCAGTGATGGTGCTAGCGGGGGTACCTACGAGCAGTACTTC | CAISDGASGGTYEQYF
NA | TRBJ2-7 | TRBD1 | TRBV7-3 | TGTGCCAGCAGCGTCGGGACAGCGAGCTACTCCTACGAGCAGTACTTC | CASSVGTASYSYEQYF
few | TRBJ1-1 | NA | TRBV19 | TGTGCCAGTAGTATAACTGCTGACACTGAAGCTTTCTTT | CASSITADTEAFF
NA | TRBJ2-5 | NA | TRBV18 | TGTGCCAGCTCACTCCCGGCAGGGACAGAGACCCAGTACTTC | CASSLPAGTETQYF
many | TRBJ1-2 | NA | TRBV11-3 | TGTGCCAGCTCGCCCTTGGGACCTGGAGGTGGCTACACCTTC | CASSPLGPGGGYTF
few | TRBJ2-6 | NA | TRBV19 | TGTGCCAGTATGTCAGGGGCCAACGTCCTGACTTTC | CASMSGANVLTF
many | TRBJ2-7 | NA | TRBV6-2/TRBV6-3 | TGTGCCAGCAGTCCTGGAGCAGCGACCACCTACGAGCAGTACTTC | CASSPGAATTYEQYF
NA | TRBJ2-1 | TRBD2 | TRBV30 | TGTGCCTGGAGCTATTACGGACTAGCGGGTTACAATGAGCAGTTCTTC | CAWSYYGLAGYNEQFF
few | TRBJ2-2 | NA | TRBV19 | TGTGCCAGTAGTACCGGGGACGACTCCGGGGAGCTGTTTTTT | CASSTGDDSGELFF